A single sample gave rise to the 27 T cell receptor beta chains below, sequenced in a study of blood T cell repertoires in COVID-19. The data were produced by immunoSEQ multiplex PCR, yet TCRdb's version contains in-frame clones alone and is incomplete. Among 100,000 to 120,000 clones listed, 88% were seen once. The sample comprised peripheral blood. The source is a woman in her 70s who had recovered from COVID-19.

The V and J genes are TRBV7-2 and TRBJ1-1; 11 nucleotides align to TRBD1. The V segment lost 5 bases and the J segment 3 bases; nucleotides outside the gene matches: 5. The CDR3 runs 15 residues. Germline V lookup: CDR1 SGHTA, CDR2 FQGNSA. As DNA, the CDR3 is TGTGCCAGCAGCCCTTGGGACAGGGGGTACACTGAAGCTTTCTTT. Residues: CASSPWDRGYTEAFF.

In its sample, this clone was seen once. The chain has TRBV10-3 and TRBJ2-5; the match to TRBD1 covers 9 bases. This CDR3 contains 14 residues. CDR1 and CDR2 from the germline V gene are ENHRY and SYGVKD. The V and J ends lost 8 bases and 2 bases, in that order; junction bases with no gene match: 6. The CDR3 DNA is TGTGCCATCGGCTTGGGACAGGGACAAGAGACCCAGTACTTC. Its translation: CAIGLGQGQETQYF.

CDR3 nucleotide sequence: TGTGCCAGCAGCTTGACAAGGGGGCTAGATTGGGCAGATACGCAGTATTTT. Translating it yields CASSLTRGLDWADTQYF. The V and J genes are TRBV5-4 and TRBJ2-3, with 7 bases fitting TRBD1. This CDR3 region has 17 residues. Germline V gene sequence: CDR1 SGHNT, CDR2 YYREEE (reference sequence). The V and J ends lost 1 base and 4 bases, in that order; junction bases with no gene match: 12.

The V and J genes are TRBV2 and TRBJ2-7; no definite D call. Trimming took 1 base from V and 2 from J, leaving 9 bases between them. The CDR3 sequence is 14 residues long. Per germline, CDR1 SNHLY and CDR2 FYNNEI. The CDR3 here is CASSEEMGPYEQYF. The CDR3 nucleotides are TGTGCCAGCAGTGAAGAGATGGGCCCCTACGAGCAGTACTTC.

The chain joins TRBV7-2 to TRBJ2-7, with no clear D. V lost 2 bases, J lost 0 bases, and 11 bases lay in between. Germline V gene lookup returns CDR1 SGHTA and CDR2 FQGNSA. The CDR3 sequence is 15 residues long. The CDR3 protein is CASSLIADSSYEQYF. The CDR3 nucleotides read TGTGCCAGCAGCTTAATTGCGGATAGCTCCTACGAGCAGTACTTC.

The V call is TRBV12-3 or TRBV12-4, the J call TRBJ2-2, with TRBD2 as a possible D gene (6 bases). The germline V and J ends were trimmed by 6 bases and 7 bases, with 12 bases remaining between them. This CDR3 is built from 13 residues. The CDR3 here is CASSREVGGELFF. The CDR3 bases are TGTGCCAGCAGCAGGGAGGTAGGCGGGGAGCTGTTTTTT.

This rearrangement joins TRBV30 to TRBJ1-1; 8 bases line up with TRBD1. V was clipped by 0 bases and J by 5 bases; unmatched bases: 8. The CDR3 spans 15 residues. In germline, CDR1 is GTSNPN, CDR2 SVGIG (reference sequence). This CDR3 reads CAWSVNRNRGTEAFF. The CDR3 DNA reads as TGTGCCTGGAGTGTCAACCGCAACAGGGGGACTGAAGCTTTCTTT.

The chain has TRBV28 and TRBJ2-7; weak D call: TRBD1 (7 bases). CDR1 MDHEN and CDR2 SYDVKM come from the germline V gene. Trimming cost V 6 bases and J 3 bases, with 15 bases left between them. The CDR3 covers 14 residues. The DNA for the CDR3 is TGTGCCAGCAGCCTCCAGGGGGGTTACTACGAGCAGTACTTC. Its protein is CASSLQGGYYEQYF.

The chain carries TRBV3-1 (or the pseudogene TRBV3-2) and TRBJ1-2; TRBD1 might be the D (5 bases). The CDR3 sequence is 12 residues long. In germline, CDR1 is LGHDT, CDR2 YNNKEL (reference sequence). The V end was cut by 3 bases, the J end by 5 bases, with 7 bases between. CDR3 sequence reads: CASSQGGYGYTF. The CDR3 coding sequence is TGTGCCAGCAGCCAGGGGGGTTATGGCTACACCTTC.

This sequence joins TRBV24-1 and TRBJ2-1, with 10 bases lining up with TRBD2. The CDR3 runs 18 residues. V trimming: 0 bases; J trimming: 2 bases; junction bases outside the gene matches: 6. Germline V CDR1 and CDR2: KGHDR, SFDVKD. CDR3 nucleotides: TGTGCCACCAGTGATTTGGCTGCTAGCGGGGGCCCCTACAATGAGCAGTTCTTC. Protein product: CATSDLAASGGPYNEQFF.

The chain links TRBV5-1 to TRBJ2-5, with 7 bases lining up with TRBD1. V gave up 4 bases and J gave up 0 bases; unmatched junction bases: 3. This CDR3 contains 14 residues. CDR1 is SGHRS, CDR2 YFSETQ, per germline. The CDR3 DNA follows: TGCGCCAGCAGCCCGGGACAGTACCAAGAGACCCAGTACTTC. It is translated as CASSPGQYQETQYF.

The chain combines TRBV2 with TRBJ1-5, with a weak D call TRBD1 (5 bases). The V end lost 2 bases, the J end lost 5 bases, and 7 bases lay between the germline ends. CDR1 is SNHLY and CDR2 is FYNNEI in the germline V gene. This CDR3 contains 13 residues. The CDR3 nucleotides are TGTGCCAGCAGTGAATCCAGGGATCAGCCCCAGCATTTT. It is translated as CASSESRDQPQHF.

This clone was seen only once. The chain recombines TRBV5-1 with TRBJ2-7, with 8 bases fitting TRBD1. The CDR3 runs 13 residues. The J segment lost 2 bases and the V segment lost 4 bases, leaving 2 bases of the junction unmatched. Germline CDR1 is SGHRS and CDR2 is YFSETQ. The CDR3: CASSPTGAYEQYF. CDR3 bases: TGCGCCAGCAGCCCGACAGGGGCCTACGAGCAGTACTTC.

CDR3: CASSPRAGAGGANVLTF. The CDR3 region has the DNA TGTGCCAGCAGTCCCCGAGCGGGAGCGGGTGGGGCCAACGTCCTGACTTTC. The J gene is TRBJ2-6, the V gene TRBV2; 8 nucleotides line up with TRBD2. Germline V gene lookup returns CDR1 SNHLY and CDR2 FYNNEI. The CDR3 has 17 residues. With 5 bases clipped from V and 3 bases from J, the junction kept 9 bases outside the gene matches.

The chain has TRBV10-3 and TRBJ2-3, with 7 bases matching TRBD1. This CDR3 has 15 residues. With V trimmed by 6 bases and J by 1 base, 7 bases remained unmatched. Germline assignment: CDR1 ENHRY and CDR2 SYGVKD. DNA of the CDR3: TGTGCCATCAGCGAACAGGGGTTGGGCACAGATACGCAGTATTTT. Its protein product is CAISEQGLGTDTQYF.

This clone has a handful of counts. This chain uses TRBV19 with TRBJ2-3, with TRBD1 as a possible D gene (5 bases). Germline values: CDR1 LNHDA, CDR2 SQIVND (reference sequence). V was pared by 1 base and J by 2 bases, with 10 bases between. The CDR3 covers 15 residues. The CDR3 bases are TGTGCCAGTAGTATAGGGGGCAGAGCCACAGATACGCAGTATTTT. Its translation is CASSIGGRATDTQYF.

The chain joins TRBV28 to TRBJ2-3; 10 nucleotides align to TRBD1. Trimming cost V 10 bases and J 3 bases; bases outside gene matches: 13. This CDR3 is 16 amino acids long. Germline lookup yields CDR1 MDHEN and CDR2 SYDVKM. This CDR3 is CATLRHGTGVTDTQYF. The CDR3 coding sequence is TGTGCCACCCTACGCCACGGGACAGGGGTTACAGATACGCAGTATTTT.

The V call is TRBV6-2 or TRBV6-3, the J call TRBJ2-5; 8 nucleotides agree with TRBD2. V gave up 2 bases and J gave up 5 bases; unmatched junction bases: 4. This CDR3 comprises 14 residues. CDR1 is MNHEY, CDR2 SVGEGT, per germline. The DNA of the CDR3 is TGTGCCAGCAGTTACCGGACTAGCTGGGAGACCCAGTACTTC. It is translated as CASSYRTSWETQYF.

This rearrangement joins TRBV7-2 to TRBJ2-6; D ambiguous. Germline values: CDR1 SGHTA, CDR2 FQGNSA. Trimming shortened V by 8 bases and J by 1 base, and 9 bases separated the two germline ends. There are 14 residues in the CDR3. The CDR3 sequence is CASGRVSGANVLTF. The CDR3 region has the DNA TGTGCCAGCGGGCGTGTGTCTGGGGCCAACGTCCTGACTTTC. Full variable domain (missing parts from reference TRBV7-2 and TRBJ2-6): GAGVSQSPSNKVTEKGKDVELRCDPISGHTALYWYRQSLGQGLEFLIYFQGNSAPDKSGLPSDRFSAERTGGSVSTLTIQRTQQEDSAVYLCASGRVSGANVLTFGAGSRLTVL.

The CDR3 DNA is TGCGCCAGCAGCCCACAGACAGGGCCGGACGGCTACACCTTC. Its translation is CASSPQTGPDGYTF. This chain connects TRBV5-1 to TRBJ1-2, with 7 bases aligning to TRBD1. Germline CDR1 reads SGHRS; CDR2 reads YFSETQ. Trimming took 4 bases from V and 8 from J; bases not matched to a gene: 11. The CDR3 sequence is 14 residues long.

This rearrangement joins TRBV7-9 to TRBJ2-3, with a weak D call TRBD1 (6 bases). CDR3 length: 14 amino acids. Germline loops: CDR1 SEHNR, CDR2 FQNEAQ (reference sequence). V lost 5 bases and J 0 bases, leaving 9 bases between the germline ends. CDR3 amino acids: CASSRDRSTDTQYF. The DNA of the CDR3 is TGTGCCAGCAGCCGTGACAGGAGCACAGATACGCAGTATTTT.

The chain has TRBV6-2 or TRBV6-3 and TRBJ1-5; the D is unclear. V was trimmed by 2 bases and J by 3 bases, leaving 8 bases between them. This CDR3 spans 14 amino acids. The V gene's germline CDR1 is MNHEY and CDR2 SVGEGT. The CDR3 loop is CASSYHQANQPQHF. In DNA, the CDR3 is TGTGCCAGCAGTTACCACCAGGCCAATCAGCCCCAGCATTTT.

V gene TRBV2 combines with J gene TRBJ2-7; a weak D match, TRBD2 (6 bases). Germline loops: CDR1 SNHLY, CDR2 FYNNEI. The V end lost 7 bases, the J end lost 0 bases, and 13 bases lay between the germline ends. This CDR3 spans 14 amino acids. DNA for the CDR3: TGTGCCAGCAATTTCGGGGGTCCCTCCTACGAGCAGTACTTC. Its translation is CASNFGGPSYEQYF.

The rearrangement joins TRBV28 to TRBJ2-7, with D maybe TRBD2 (6 bases). V lost 4 bases, J lost 3 bases, and 13 bases lay in between. The CDR3 is 14 residues long. Germline loops: CDR1 MDHEN, CDR2 SYDVKM. CDR3 region: CASSWDRRVYEQYF. The CDR3 DNA reads as TGTGCCAGCAGTTGGGACCGGAGGGTCTACGAGCAGTACTTC.

This chain uses TRBV19 with TRBJ1-2, with 7 positions matching TRBD1. The V segment lost 5 bases and the J segment 3 bases; nucleotides outside the gene matches: 9. The CDR3 extends over 15 amino acids. Germline V gene sequence: CDR1 LNHDA, CDR2 SQIVND (reference sequence). The CDR3 bases are TGTGCCAGTAGTTCCCGACAGGGTTTTGACTATGGCTACACCTTC. Protein sequence: CASSSRQGFDYGYTF.

CDR3 DNA sequence: TGTGCCAGCAGCGCCCACCATAGCGGGAGGGCCAGCGGGGAGCTGTTTTTT. This gives the protein CASSAHHSGRASGELFF. The rearrangement uses TRBV11-3 and TRBJ2-2; 11 bases agree with TRBD2. V lost 5 bases, J lost 7 bases, and 12 bases stayed unmatched. Germline V lookup: CDR1 SGHNT, CDR2 YENEEA. This CDR3 spans 17 amino acids.

V usage is TRBV3-1 (or the pseudogene TRBV3-2) and J usage is TRBJ1-1; the D gene is possibly TRBD1 (6 bases). The CDR3 loop spans 15 amino acids. Between the trimmed V and J ends, which lost 0 bases and 4 bases, there was a span of 12 bases. Germline CDR1 LGHDT, CDR2 YNNKEL (reference sequence). The chain's CDR3 is CASSQDGGGFTEAFF. DNA for the CDR3: TGTGCCAGCAGCCAAGATGGGGGGGGCTTCACTGAAGCTTTCTTT.